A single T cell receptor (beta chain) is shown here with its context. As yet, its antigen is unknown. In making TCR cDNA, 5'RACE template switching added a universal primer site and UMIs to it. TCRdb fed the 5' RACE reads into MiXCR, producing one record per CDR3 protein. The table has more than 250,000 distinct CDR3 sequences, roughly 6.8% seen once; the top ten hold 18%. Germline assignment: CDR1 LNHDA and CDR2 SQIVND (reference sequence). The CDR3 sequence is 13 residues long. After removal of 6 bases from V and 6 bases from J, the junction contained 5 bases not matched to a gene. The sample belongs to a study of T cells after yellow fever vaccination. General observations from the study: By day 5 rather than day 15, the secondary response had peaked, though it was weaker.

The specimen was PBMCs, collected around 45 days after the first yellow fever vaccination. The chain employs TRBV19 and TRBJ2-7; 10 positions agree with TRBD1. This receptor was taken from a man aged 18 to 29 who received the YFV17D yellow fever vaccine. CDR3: CASSPGQGGEQYF. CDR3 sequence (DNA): TGTGCCAGTAGCCCCGGACAGGGGGGCGAGCAGTACTTC.